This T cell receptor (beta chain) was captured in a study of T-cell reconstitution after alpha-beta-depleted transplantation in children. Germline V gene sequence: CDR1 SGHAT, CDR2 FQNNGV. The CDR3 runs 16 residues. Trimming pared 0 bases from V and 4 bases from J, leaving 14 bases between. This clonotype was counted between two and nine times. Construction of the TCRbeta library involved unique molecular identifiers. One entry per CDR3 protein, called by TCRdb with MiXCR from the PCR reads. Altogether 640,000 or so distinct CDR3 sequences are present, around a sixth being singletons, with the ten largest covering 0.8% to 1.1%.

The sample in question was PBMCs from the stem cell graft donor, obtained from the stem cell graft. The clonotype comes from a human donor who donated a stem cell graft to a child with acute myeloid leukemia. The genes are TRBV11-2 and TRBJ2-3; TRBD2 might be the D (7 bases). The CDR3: CASSLEAPGGADTQYF. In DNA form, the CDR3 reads TGTGCCAGCAGCTTAGAAGCCCCGGGGGGCGCAGATACGCAGTATTTT.